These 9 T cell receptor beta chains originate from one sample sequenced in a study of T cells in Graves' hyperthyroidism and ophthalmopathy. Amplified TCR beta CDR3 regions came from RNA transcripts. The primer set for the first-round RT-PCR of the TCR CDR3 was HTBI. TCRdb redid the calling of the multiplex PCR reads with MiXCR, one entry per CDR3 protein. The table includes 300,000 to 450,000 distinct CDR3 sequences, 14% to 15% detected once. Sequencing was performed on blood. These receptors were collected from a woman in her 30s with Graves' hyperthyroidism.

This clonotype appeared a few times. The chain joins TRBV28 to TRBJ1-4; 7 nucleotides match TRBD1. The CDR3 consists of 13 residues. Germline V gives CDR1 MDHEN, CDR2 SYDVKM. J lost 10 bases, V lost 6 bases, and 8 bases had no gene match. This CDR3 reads CASSRQGALKLFF. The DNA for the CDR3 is TGTGCCAGCAGCCGACAGGGAGCATTAAAACTGTTTTTT.

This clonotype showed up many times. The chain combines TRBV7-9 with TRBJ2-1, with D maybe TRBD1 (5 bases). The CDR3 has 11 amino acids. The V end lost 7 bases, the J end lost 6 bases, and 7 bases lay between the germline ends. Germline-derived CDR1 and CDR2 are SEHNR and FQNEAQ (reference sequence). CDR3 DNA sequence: TGTGCCAGCAACGACAGCAATGAGCAGTTCTTC. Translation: CASNDSNEQFF.

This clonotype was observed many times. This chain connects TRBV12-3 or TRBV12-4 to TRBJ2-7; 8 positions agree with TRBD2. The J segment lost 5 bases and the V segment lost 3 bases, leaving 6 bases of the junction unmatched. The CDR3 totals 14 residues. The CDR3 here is CASSLSTSAHEQYF. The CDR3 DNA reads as TGTGCCAGCAGTTTGTCGACTAGCGCTCACGAGCAGTACTTC.

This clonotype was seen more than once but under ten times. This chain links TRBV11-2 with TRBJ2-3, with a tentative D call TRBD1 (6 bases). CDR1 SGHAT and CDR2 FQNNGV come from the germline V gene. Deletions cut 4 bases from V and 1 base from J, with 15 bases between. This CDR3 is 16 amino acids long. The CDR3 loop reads CASSSQGRQGTDTQYF. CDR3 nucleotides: TGTGCCAGCAGCTCGCAGGGGCGACAGGGCACAGATACGCAGTATTTT.

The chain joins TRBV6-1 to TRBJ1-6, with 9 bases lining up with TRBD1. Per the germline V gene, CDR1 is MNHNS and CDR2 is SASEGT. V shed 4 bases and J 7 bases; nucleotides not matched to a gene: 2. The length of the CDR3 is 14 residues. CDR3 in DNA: TGTGCCAGCAGTGGGGACAGGGAGAATTCACCCCTCCACTTT. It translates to CASSGDRENSPLHF.

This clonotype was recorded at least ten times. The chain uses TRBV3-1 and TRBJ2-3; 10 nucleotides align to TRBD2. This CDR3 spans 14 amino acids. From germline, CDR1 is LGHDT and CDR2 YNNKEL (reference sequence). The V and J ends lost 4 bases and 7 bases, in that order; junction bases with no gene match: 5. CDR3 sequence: CASSPGTSVNTQYF. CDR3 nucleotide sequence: TGTGCCAGCAGCCCAGGGACTAGCGTAAATACGCAGTATTTT.

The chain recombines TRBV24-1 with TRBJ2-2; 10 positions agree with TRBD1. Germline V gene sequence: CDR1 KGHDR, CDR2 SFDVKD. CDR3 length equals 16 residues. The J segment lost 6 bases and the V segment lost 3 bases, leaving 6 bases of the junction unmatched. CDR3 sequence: CATSDPGTGVSGELFF. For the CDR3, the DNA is TGTGCCACCAGTGATCCCGGGACAGGGGTTTCCGGGGAGCTGTTTTTT.

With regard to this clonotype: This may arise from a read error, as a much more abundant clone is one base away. CDR3 sequence: CARRAQVHEQYF. The CDR3 DNA is TGTGCCCGCCGAGCCCAGGTCCACGAGCAGTACTTC. The chain couples TRBV30 to TRBJ2-7; D is unresolved. The germline V gene encodes CDR1 GTSNPN and CDR2 SVGIG (reference sequence). Deletions cut 8 bases from V and 5 bases from J, with 16 bases between. The CDR3 covers 12 residues.

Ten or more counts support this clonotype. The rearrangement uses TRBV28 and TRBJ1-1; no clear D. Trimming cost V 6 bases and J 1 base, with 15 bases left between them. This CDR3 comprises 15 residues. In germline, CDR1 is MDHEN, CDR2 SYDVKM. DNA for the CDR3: TGTGCCAGCAGGGTCCCTAGGAGGGCGAACACTGAAGCTTTCTTT. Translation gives CASRVPRRANTEAFF.